These T cell receptor beta chains were read from a single sample in a study of early T cells in non-severe SARS-CoV-2 infection. One entry per CDR3 protein, called by TCRdb with MiXCR from the 5' RACE reads. The sample includes more than 55,000 distinct CDR3 sequences, roughly 4.9% of them seen just once. This sample comprised whole blood, obtained at baseline. The receptors were sampled from an adult who was a healthcare worker with PCR-confirmed SARS-CoV-2 infection or an uninfected control (not recorded which). The donor label of this sample is uncertain. CDR3s include the opening cysteine and the closing phenylalanine or tryptophan. A D gene is named only where the DNA matches it firmly. A row's size may be missing; if present it is once, few, many or a size class.

v_gene: TRBV7-3
abundance: many
d_gene: .
j_gene: TRBJ2-7
CDR3nt: TGTGCCAGCAGCTTAAGCCCGGGCCGATCCTACGAGCAGTACTTC
CDR3aa: CASSLSPGRSYEQYF

v_gene: TRBV10-3
abundance: few
d_gene: .
j_gene: TRBJ2-5
CDR3nt: TGTGCCATCAGTGACCGGGGGATATTTAGTTATCTCCAAGAGACCCAGTACTTC
CDR3aa: CAISDRGIFSYLQETQYF

v_gene: TRBV7-2
abundance: few
d_gene: .
j_gene: TRBJ1-1
CDR3nt: TGTGCCAGCAGCTTAGAATTCGCGAACACTGAAGCTTTCTTT
CDR3aa: CASSLEFANTEAFF

v_gene: TRBV24-1
abundance: .
d_gene: .
j_gene: TRBJ2-1
CDR3nt: TGTGCCACCAGTGATTATACAGATAATGAGCAGTTCTTC
CDR3aa: CATSDYTDNEQFF

v_gene: TRBV11-2
abundance: many
d_gene: TRBD1
j_gene: TRBJ1-4
CDR3nt: TGTGCCAGCAGCTTACCGGGACAGGGGAATGAAAAACTGTTTTTT
CDR3aa: CASSLPGQGNEKLFF

v_gene: TRBV28
abundance: .
d_gene: .
j_gene: TRBJ2-7
CDR3nt: TGTGCCAGCAGTTTCCCCCAGGGAGTCGAGCAGTACTTC
CDR3aa: CASSFPQGVEQYF

v_gene: TRBV9
abundance: many
d_gene: .
j_gene: TRBJ2-7
CDR3nt: TGTGCCAGCAGCGTAGAGCCTGGGGCAGGCTACGAGCAGTACTTC
CDR3aa: CASSVEPGAGYEQYF

v_gene: TRBV29-1
abundance: many
d_gene: .
j_gene: TRBJ2-7
CDR3nt: TGCAGCGTGCGAACCAACTACGAGCAGTACTTC
CDR3aa: CSVRTNYEQYF

v_gene: TRBV13
abundance: .
d_gene: .
j_gene: TRBJ1-5
CDR3nt: TGTGCCAGCAGCTTAGGGGGCAGGGGTCAGCCCCAGCATTTT
CDR3aa: CASSLGGRGQPQHF

v_gene: TRBV7-9
abundance: .
d_gene: .
j_gene: TRBJ2-7
CDR3nt: TGTGCCAGCAGCTTAATGGAGGGGCAGGCCCACGAGCAGTACTTC
CDR3aa: CASSLMEGQAHEQYF

v_gene: TRBV5-1
abundance: few
d_gene: .
j_gene: TRBJ1-1
CDR3nt: TGCGCCAGCAGCTTCGGACACCCGAACACTGAAGCTTTCTTT
CDR3aa: CASSFGHPNTEAFF

v_gene: TRBV5-1
abundance: many
d_gene: .
j_gene: TRBJ1-6
CDR3nt: TGCGCCAGCAGCCCGCGACAGGCTGAGAATTCACCCCTCCACTTT
CDR3aa: CASSPRQAENSPLHF

v_gene: TRBV6-1
abundance: many
d_gene: .
j_gene: TRBJ2-1
CDR3nt: TGTGCCAGCAGTAGAGAAGTCGCCACAAATGAGCAGTTCTTC
CDR3aa: CASSREVATNEQFF

v_gene: TRBV7-9
abundance: many
d_gene: .
j_gene: TRBJ2-7
CDR3nt: TGTGCCAGCAGCTCACCGGGACGGGCGGCCTACGAGCAGTACTTC
CDR3aa: CASSSPGRAAYEQYF

v_gene: TRBV20-1
abundance: many
d_gene: TRBD2
j_gene: TRBJ2-1
CDR3nt: TGCAGTGCTAGCCCTAGCGGCACATACAATGAGCAGTTCTTC
CDR3aa: CSASPSGTYNEQFF

v_gene: TRBV10-1
abundance: few
d_gene: TRBD1
j_gene: TRBJ1-5
CDR3nt: TGCGCCAGCAGCCAATTACAGGGGGCGGGCAATCAGCCCCAGCATTTT
CDR3aa: CASSQLQGAGNQPQHF

v_gene: TRBV7-3
abundance: .
d_gene: .
j_gene: TRBJ1-6
CDR3nt: TGTGCCAGCAGCTACGACGGCTATAATTCACCCCTCCACTTT
CDR3aa: CASSYDGYNSPLHF

v_gene: TRBV5-1
abundance: few
d_gene: .
j_gene: TRBJ1-4
CDR3nt: TGCGCCAGCAGCCCCGACGGGGGAAGGAGTGAAAAACTGTTTTTT
CDR3aa: CASSPDGGRSEKLFF

v_gene: TRBV5-1
abundance: few
d_gene: .
j_gene: TRBJ1-1
CDR3nt: TGCGCCAGCAGCGAAATAAACACTGAAGCTTTCTTT
CDR3aa: CASSEINTEAFF

v_gene: TRBV10-3
abundance: many
d_gene: .
j_gene: TRBJ1-2
CDR3nt: TGTGCCGCCCAACCCGGACAGCGGAACTATGGCTACACCTTC
CDR3aa: CAAQPGQRNYGYTF

v_gene: TRBV7-9
abundance: few
d_gene: TRBD1
j_gene: TRBJ2-5
CDR3nt: TGTGCCAGCAGCTTACCACGCTCCCCAGACAGGGGTGAGACCCAGTACTTC
CDR3aa: CASSLPRSPDRGETQYF

v_gene: TRBV6-5
abundance: many
d_gene: TRBD2
j_gene: TRBJ2-3
CDR3nt: TGTGCCAGCAGTTACTCACGGTCCGCGGGAGGCACAGATACGCAGTATTTT
CDR3aa: CASSYSRSAGGTDTQYF

v_gene: TRBV4-1
abundance: .
d_gene: .
j_gene: TRBJ1-6
CDR3nt: TGCGCCAGCAGCCGTGAGAGGGGCGGGGGTTCACCCCTCCACTTT
CDR3aa: CASSRERGGGSPLHF

v_gene: TRBV6-2/TRBV6-3
abundance: many
d_gene: .
j_gene: TRBJ2-7
CDR3nt: TGTGCCAGCAGCCAGCACTACGAGCAGTACTTC
CDR3aa: CASSQHYEQYF

v_gene: TRBV12-3/TRBV12-4
abundance: many
d_gene: .
j_gene: TRBJ1-6
CDR3nt: TGTGTCAGCAGTTTGAGGGCGGGGGCAAATTCACCCCTCCACTTT
CDR3aa: CVSSLRAGANSPLHF

v_gene: TRBV12-3/TRBV12-4
abundance: many
d_gene: TRBD1
j_gene: TRBJ1-5
CDR3nt: TGTGCCAGCAGCAGACAGGGCCAGCCCCAGCATTTT
CDR3aa: CASSRQGQPQHF

v_gene: TRBV9
abundance: .
d_gene: .
j_gene: TRBJ2-1
CDR3nt: TGTGCCAGCAGCCTGATCAAAAATGAGCAGTTCTTC
CDR3aa: CASSLIKNEQFF

v_gene: TRBV18
abundance: many
d_gene: TRBD2
j_gene: TRBJ2-1
CDR3nt: TGTGCCAGCTCACCTGTGGGGGGGAGCTCCTACAATGAGCAGTTCTTC
CDR3aa: CASSPVGGSSYNEQFF

v_gene: TRBV24-1
abundance: many
d_gene: .
j_gene: TRBJ2-1
CDR3nt: TGTGCCACCAGTGATTATAATCAACCAAATGAGCAGTTCTTC
CDR3aa: CATSDYNQPNEQFF

v_gene: TRBV7-2
abundance: few
d_gene: TRBD2
j_gene: TRBJ2-3
CDR3nt: TGTGCCAGCAGCTTAACGACTAGCGGGGGGTTTAGCACAGATACGCAGTATTTT
CDR3aa: CASSLTTSGGFSTDTQYF

v_gene: TRBV10-3
abundance: few
d_gene: .
j_gene: TRBJ2-3
CDR3nt: TGTGCCATCAGGATAGACAGTTCAGATACGCAGTATTTT
CDR3aa: CAIRIDSSDTQYF

v_gene: TRBV20-1
abundance: .
d_gene: TRBD1
j_gene: TRBJ2-3
CDR3nt: TGCAGTGCTTTCGACAGGGAATATACGCAGTATTTT
CDR3aa: CSAFDREYTQYF

v_gene: TRBV4-1
abundance: .
d_gene: TRBD1
j_gene: TRBJ2-7
CDR3nt: TGCGCCAGCAGCCTCCGGACAGGGGAGCCCTACGAGCAGTACTTC
CDR3aa: CASSLRTGEPYEQYF

v_gene: TRBV20-1
abundance: .
d_gene: TRBD1
j_gene: TRBJ2-7
CDR3nt: TGCAGTGCTAGCGGCAGGGGGCGATACGAGCAGTACTTC
CDR3aa: CSASGRGRYEQYF

v_gene: TRBV11-2
abundance: many
d_gene: .
j_gene: TRBJ2-1
CDR3nt: TGTGCCAGCAGCTTTATCTACAATGAGCAGTTCTTC
CDR3aa: CASSFIYNEQFF

v_gene: TRBV7-2
abundance: .
d_gene: .
j_gene: TRBJ2-7
CDR3nt: TGTGCCAGCAGCTTAGTCAGGGTCTCCTACGAGCAGTACTTC
CDR3aa: CASSLVRVSYEQYF

v_gene: TRBV4-3
abundance: many
d_gene: .
j_gene: TRBJ1-5
CDR3nt: TGCGCCAGCAGCCAAGGATGGGGGGAGCGGGTTCAGCCCCAGCATTTT
CDR3aa: CASSQGWGERVQPQHF